Many counts were recorded for the clone carrying this TCR beta chain. Its antigen is not identified. The cDNA came from 5'RACE, which used 10-nucleotide random UMIs. TCRdb processed the 5' RACE reads anew with MiXCR; each CDR3 protein has one entry. This sample carries about 76,000 distinct CDR3 sequences, under 20% of them seen once, and the ten largest clones take 15% to 19%. This sample was included in a study of neurological immune-mediated disorders. Study findings and constraints: Private repertoires in all groups were suggested, as expanded clones shared no CDR3 amino acid sequences across subjects.

This CDR3 contains 16 residues. Germline V gene data show CDR1 as SEHNR and CDR2 as FQNEAQ (reference sequence). V lost 4 bases and J lost 7, with 20 bases in between. This chain links TRBV7-9 with TRBJ2-4, with D tentatively TRBD1 (6 bases). The source is a woman aged 40 to 50 in good health. The sequenced sample was PBMCs. The DNA of the CDR3 is TGTGCCAGCAGCTCTGGCCCGACTCGAAGGGGGAACATTCAGTACTTC. It yields the protein CASSSGPTRRGNIQYF. The full variable domain, in which reference TRBV7-9 and TRBJ2-4 provide the parts outside the CDR3, is DTGVSQNPRHKITKRGQNVTFRCDPISEHNRLYWYRQTLGQGPEFLTYFQNEAQLEKSRLLSDRFSAERPKGSFSTLEIQRTEQGDSAMYLCASSSGPTRRGNIQYFGAGTRLSVL.